This paragraph reports one T cell receptor beta chain. Per the germline V gene, CDR1 is SGHNT and CDR2 is YYREEE (reference sequence). CDR3 length equals 15 residues. V shed 4 bases, J shed 4 bases, and the junction held 9 bases outside the gene matches. This specimen belongs to a study of blood T cell repertoires in COVID-19. Participants, about 18 to 100 years old, spanned fewer than 30 US areas. Measured with immunoSEQ multiplex PCR; TCRdb has only the in-frame clones, and not every one. The repertoire holds 150,000 to 200,000 clones, with 75% to 90% as singletons. The TCR comes from a woman aged 55-75 years who had recovered from COVID-19. The chain joins TRBV5-4 to TRBJ2-7; 9 nucleotides align to TRBD1. Sequencing was carried out using PBMCs or T cells enriched from blood (not recorded which). In DNA form, the CDR3 reads TGTGCCAGCAGCCTAGGGACAGGGCTTGGGTACGAGCAGTACTTC. This encodes CASSLGTGLGYEQYF.